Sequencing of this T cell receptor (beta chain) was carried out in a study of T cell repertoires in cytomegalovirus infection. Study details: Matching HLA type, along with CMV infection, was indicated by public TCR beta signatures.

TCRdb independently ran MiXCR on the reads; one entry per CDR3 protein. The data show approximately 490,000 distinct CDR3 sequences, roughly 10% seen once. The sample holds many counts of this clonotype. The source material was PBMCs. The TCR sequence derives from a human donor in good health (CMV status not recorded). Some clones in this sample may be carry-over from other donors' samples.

Here the CDR3 reads CASTQTSENNEQFF. The CDR3, as DNA: TGTGCCAGCACCCAGACTAGCGAGAACAATGAGCAGTTCTTC. The genes are TRBV28 and TRBJ2-1; 8 bases map to TRBD2. The CDR3 contains 14 residues. V shed 7 bases, J shed 5 bases, and the junction held 7 bases outside the gene matches. Germline V gene lookup returns CDR1 MDHEN and CDR2 SYDVKM.